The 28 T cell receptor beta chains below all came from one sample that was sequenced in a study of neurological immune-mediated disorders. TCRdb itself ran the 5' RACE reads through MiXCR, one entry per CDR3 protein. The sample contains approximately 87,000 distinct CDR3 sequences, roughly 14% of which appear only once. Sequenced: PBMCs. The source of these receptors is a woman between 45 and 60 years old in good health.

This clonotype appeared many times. CDR3 DNA: TGTGCCAGCAGCCTCGAACTCGTGGGGGTCTTCAATGAGCAGTTCTTC. This encodes CASSLELVGVFNEQFF. This rearrangement joins TRBV7-3 to TRBJ2-1; D might be TRBD1 or TRBD2, each matching 5 bases. From germline, CDR1 is SGHTA and CDR2 FQGTGA. This CDR3 is built from 16 residues. V was shortened by 5 bases and J by 6 bases, with 20 bases between the two germline ends.

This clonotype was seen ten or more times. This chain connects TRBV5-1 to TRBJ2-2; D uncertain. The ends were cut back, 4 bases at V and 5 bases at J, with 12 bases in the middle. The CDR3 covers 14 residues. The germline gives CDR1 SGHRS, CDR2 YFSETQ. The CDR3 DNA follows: TGCGCCAGCAGCCCTATTGACGGGACCGGGGAGCTGTTTTTT. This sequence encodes CASSPIDGTGELFF. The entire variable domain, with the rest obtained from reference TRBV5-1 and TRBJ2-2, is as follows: KAGVTQTPRYLIKTRGQQVTLSCSPISGHRSVSWYQQTPGQGLQFLFEYFSETQRNKGNFPGRFSGRQFSNSRSEMNVSTLELGDSALYLCASSPIDGTGELFFGEGSRLTVL.

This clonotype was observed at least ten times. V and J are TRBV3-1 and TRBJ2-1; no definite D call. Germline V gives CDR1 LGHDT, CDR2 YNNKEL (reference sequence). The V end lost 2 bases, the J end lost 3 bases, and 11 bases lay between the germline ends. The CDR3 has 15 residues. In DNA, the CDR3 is TGTGCCAGCAGCCAACTCTATCTGGGCTACAATGAGCAGTTCTTC. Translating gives CASSQLYLGYNEQFF.

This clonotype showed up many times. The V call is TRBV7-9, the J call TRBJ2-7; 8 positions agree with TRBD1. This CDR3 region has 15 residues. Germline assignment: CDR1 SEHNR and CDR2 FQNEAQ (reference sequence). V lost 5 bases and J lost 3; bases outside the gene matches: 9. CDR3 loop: CASSLTGASFYEQYF. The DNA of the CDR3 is TGTGCCAGCAGCCTGACAGGGGCTTCCTTCTACGAGCAGTACTTC.

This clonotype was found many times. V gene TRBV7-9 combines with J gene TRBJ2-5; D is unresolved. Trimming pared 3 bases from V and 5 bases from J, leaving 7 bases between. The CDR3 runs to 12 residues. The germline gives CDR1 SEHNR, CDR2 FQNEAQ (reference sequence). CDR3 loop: CASSFQSETQYF. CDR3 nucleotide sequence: TGTGCCAGCAGCTTCCAAAGCGAGACCCAGTACTTC.

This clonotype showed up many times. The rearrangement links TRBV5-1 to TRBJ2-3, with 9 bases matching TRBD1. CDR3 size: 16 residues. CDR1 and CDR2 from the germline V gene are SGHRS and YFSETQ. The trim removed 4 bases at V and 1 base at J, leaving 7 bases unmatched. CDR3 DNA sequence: TGCGCCAGCAGCGCGGGACAGGGAAAGGGCACAGATACGCAGTATTTT. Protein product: CASSAGQGKGTDTQYF. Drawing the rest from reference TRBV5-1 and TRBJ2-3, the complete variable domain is KAGVTQTPRYLIKTRGQQVTLSCSPISGHRSVSWYQQTPGQGLQFLFEYFSETQRNKGNFPGRFSGRQFSNSRSEMNVSTLELGDSALYLCASSAGQGKGTDTQYFGPGTRLTVL.

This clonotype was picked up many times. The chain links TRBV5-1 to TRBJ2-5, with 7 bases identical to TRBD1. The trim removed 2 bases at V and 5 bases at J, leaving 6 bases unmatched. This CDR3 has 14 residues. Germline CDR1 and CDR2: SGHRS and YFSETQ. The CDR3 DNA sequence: TGCGCCAGCAGCTTCGGGACAGTGGGGGAGACCCAGTACTTC. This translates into CASSFGTVGETQYF.

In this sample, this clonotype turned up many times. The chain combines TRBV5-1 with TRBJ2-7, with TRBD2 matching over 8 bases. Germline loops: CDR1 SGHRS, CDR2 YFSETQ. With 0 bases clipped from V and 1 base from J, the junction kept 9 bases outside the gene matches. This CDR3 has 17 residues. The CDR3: CASSLASSGFFSYEQYF. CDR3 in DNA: TGCGCCAGCAGCTTGGCCTCTAGCGGGTTCTTTTCCTACGAGCAGTACTTC.

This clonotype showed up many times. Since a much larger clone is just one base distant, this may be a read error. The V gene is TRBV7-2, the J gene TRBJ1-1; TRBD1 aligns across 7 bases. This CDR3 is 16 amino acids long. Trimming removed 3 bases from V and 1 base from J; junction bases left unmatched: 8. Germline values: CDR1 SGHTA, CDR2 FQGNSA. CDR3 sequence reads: CTSSFFPGTANTEAFF. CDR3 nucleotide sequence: TGTACCAGCAGCTTCTTCCCCGGGACAGCGAACACTGAAGCTTTCTTT.

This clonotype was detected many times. CDR3 sequence: CASSKAIFNYGYTF. The CDR3 DNA reads TGTGCCAGCAGCAAAGCTATCTTCAACTATGGCTACACCTTC. V is TRBV12-3 or TRBV12-4 and J is TRBJ1-2; D remains unclear. Deletions cut 6 bases from V and 2 bases from J, with 13 bases between. This CDR3 region has 14 residues.

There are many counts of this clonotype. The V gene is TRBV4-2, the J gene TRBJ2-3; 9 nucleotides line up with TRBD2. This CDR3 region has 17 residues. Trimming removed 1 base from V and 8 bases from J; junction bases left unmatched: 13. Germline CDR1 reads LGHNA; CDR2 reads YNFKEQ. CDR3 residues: CASSQGSRGRADATQYF. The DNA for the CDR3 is TGTGCCAGCAGCCAAGGATCCCGCGGGAGGGCCGACGCTACGCAGTATTTT.

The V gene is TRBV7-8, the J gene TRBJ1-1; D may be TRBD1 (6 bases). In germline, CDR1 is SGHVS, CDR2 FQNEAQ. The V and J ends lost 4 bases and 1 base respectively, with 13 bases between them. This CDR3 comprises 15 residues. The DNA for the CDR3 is TGTGCCAGCAGCTCGACGGGGACATGGAACACTGAAGCTTTCTTT. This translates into CASSSTGTWNTEAFF.

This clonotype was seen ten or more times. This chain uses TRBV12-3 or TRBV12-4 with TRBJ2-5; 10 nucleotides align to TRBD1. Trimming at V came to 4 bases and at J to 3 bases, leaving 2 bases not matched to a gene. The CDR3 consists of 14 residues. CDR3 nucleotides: TGTGCCAGCAGTTCTGGGACAGGGGAAGAGACCCAGTACTTC. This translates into CASSSGTGEETQYF.

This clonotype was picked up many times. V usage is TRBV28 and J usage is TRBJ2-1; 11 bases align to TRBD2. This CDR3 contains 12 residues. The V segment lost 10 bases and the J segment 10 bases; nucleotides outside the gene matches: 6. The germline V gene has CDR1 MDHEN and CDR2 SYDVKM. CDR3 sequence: CAIQGTSGEQFF. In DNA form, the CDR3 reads TGTGCCATCCAAGGGACTAGCGGAGAGCAGTTCTTC.

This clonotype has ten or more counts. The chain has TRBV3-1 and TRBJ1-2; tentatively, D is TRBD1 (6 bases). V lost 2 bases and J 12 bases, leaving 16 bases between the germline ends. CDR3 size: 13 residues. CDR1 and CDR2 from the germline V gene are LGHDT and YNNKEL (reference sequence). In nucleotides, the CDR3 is TGTGCCAGCAGCCAACGGAAACAAGGGGGAGACACCTTC. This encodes CASSQRKQGGDTF. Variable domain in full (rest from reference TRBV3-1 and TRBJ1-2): DTAVSQTPKYLVTQMGNDKSIKCEQNLGHDTMYWYKQDSKKFLKIMFSYNNKELIINETVPNRFSPKSPDKAHLNLHINSLELGDSAVYFCASSQRKQGGDTFGSGTRLTVV.

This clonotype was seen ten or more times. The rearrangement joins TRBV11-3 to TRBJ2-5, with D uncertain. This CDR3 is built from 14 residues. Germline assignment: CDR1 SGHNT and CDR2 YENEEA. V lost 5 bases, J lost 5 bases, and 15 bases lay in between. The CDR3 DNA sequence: TGTGCCAGCAGCGACCGGGTCTTCAGGGAGACCCAGTACTTC. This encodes CASSDRVFRETQYF.

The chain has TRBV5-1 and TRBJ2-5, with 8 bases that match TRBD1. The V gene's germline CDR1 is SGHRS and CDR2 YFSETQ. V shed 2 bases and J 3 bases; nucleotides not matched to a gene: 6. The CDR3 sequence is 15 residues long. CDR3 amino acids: CASSFMTGAKETQYF. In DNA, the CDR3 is TGCGCCAGCAGCTTTATGACAGGGGCCAAAGAGACCCAGTACTTC.

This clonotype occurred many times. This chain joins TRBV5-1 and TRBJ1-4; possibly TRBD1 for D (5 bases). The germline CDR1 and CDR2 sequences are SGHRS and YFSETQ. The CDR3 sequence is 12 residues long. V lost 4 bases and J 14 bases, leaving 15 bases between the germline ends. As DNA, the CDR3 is TGCGCCAGCAGCCCCGATCGCGGGGACCTGTTTTTT. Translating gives CASSPDRGDLFF.

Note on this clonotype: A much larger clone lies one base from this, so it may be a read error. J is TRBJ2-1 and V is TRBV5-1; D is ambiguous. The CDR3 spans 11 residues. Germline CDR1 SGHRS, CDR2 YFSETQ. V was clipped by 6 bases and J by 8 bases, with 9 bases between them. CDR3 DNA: TGCGCCAGCAAAGAGAGGTATGAGCAGTTCTTC. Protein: CASKERYEQFF.

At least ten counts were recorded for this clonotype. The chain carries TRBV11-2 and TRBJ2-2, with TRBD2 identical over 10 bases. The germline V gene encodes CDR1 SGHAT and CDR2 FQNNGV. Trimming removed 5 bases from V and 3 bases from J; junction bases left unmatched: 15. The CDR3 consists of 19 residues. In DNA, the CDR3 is TGTGCCAGCAGCCAACACAGGACTAGCGGAGTATTCGACACCGGGGAGCTGTTTTTT. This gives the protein CASSQHRTSGVFDTGELFF.

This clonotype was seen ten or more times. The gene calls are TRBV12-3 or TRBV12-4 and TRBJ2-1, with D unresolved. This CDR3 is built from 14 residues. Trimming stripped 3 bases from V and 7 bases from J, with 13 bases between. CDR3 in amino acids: CASSFDSLRNEQFF. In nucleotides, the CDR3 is TGTGCCAGCAGTTTCGATTCCCTCCGAAATGAGCAGTTCTTC.

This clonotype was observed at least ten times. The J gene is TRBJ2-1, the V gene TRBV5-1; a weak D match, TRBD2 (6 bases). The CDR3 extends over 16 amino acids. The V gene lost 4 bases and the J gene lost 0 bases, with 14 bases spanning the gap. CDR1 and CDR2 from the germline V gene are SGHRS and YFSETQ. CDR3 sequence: CASSIIAVSSYNEQFF. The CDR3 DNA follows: TGCGCCAGCAGCATAATAGCGGTGAGCTCCTACAATGAGCAGTTCTTC. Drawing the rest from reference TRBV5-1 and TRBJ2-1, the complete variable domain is KAGVTQTPRYLIKTRGQQVTLSCSPISGHRSVSWYQQTPGQGLQFLFEYFSETQRNKGNFPGRFSGRQFSNSRSEMNVSTLELGDSALYLCASSIIAVSSYNEQFFGPGTRLTVL.

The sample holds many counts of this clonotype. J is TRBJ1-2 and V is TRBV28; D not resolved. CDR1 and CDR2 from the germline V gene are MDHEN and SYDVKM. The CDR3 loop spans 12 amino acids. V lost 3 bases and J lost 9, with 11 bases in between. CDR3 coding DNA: TGTGCCAGCAGTTTTAATCACGGTAGCTACACCTTC. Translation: CASSFNHGSYTF.

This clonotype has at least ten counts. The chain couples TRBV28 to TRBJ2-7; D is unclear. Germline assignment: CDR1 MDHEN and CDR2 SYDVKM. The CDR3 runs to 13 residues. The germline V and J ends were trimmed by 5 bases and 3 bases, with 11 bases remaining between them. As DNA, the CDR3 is TGTGCCAGCAGTCTACCCCGCCGCTACGAGCAGTACTTC. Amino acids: CASSLPRRYEQYF.

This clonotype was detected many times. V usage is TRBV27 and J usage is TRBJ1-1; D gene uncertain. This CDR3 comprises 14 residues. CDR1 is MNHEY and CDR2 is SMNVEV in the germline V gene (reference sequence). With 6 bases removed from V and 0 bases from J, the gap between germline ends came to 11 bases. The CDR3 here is CASSSSLMNTEAFF. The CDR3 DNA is TGTGCCAGCAGCTCCTCCCTTATGAACACTGAAGCTTTCTTT.

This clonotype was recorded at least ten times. The CDR3 protein is CASRPTGSYGYTF. DNA of the CDR3: TGTGCCAGCAGGCCGACAGGGAGCTATGGCTACACCTTC. The chain couples TRBV12-3 or TRBV12-4 to TRBJ1-2; TRBD1 matches at 7 bases. The CDR3 loop spans 13 amino acids. V lost 6 bases and J lost 4; bases outside the gene matches: 5.

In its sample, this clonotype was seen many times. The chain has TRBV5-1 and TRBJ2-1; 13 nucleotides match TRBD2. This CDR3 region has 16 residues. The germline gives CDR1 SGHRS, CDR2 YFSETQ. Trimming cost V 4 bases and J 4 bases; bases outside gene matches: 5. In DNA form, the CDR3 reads TGCGCCAGCAGCCCGACTAGCGGGGGGCCTTACAATGAGCAGTTCTTC. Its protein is CASSPTSGGPYNEQFF. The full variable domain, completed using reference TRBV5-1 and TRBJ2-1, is KAGVTQTPRYLIKTRGQQVTLSCSPISGHRSVSWYQQTPGQGLQFLFEYFSETQRNKGNFPGRFSGRQFSNSRSEMNVSTLELGDSALYLCASSPTSGGPYNEQFFGPGTRLTVL.

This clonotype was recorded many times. The CDR3 spells CATSAESNTGELFF. CDR3 DNA: TGTGCCACCAGTGCCGAGTCTAACACCGGGGAGCTGTTTTTT. This chain joins TRBV24-1 and TRBJ2-2, with D unresolved. CDR3 length: 14 residues. Germline V lookup: CDR1 KGHDR, CDR2 SFDVKD. Deletions cut 5 bases from V and 2 bases from J, with 8 bases between.